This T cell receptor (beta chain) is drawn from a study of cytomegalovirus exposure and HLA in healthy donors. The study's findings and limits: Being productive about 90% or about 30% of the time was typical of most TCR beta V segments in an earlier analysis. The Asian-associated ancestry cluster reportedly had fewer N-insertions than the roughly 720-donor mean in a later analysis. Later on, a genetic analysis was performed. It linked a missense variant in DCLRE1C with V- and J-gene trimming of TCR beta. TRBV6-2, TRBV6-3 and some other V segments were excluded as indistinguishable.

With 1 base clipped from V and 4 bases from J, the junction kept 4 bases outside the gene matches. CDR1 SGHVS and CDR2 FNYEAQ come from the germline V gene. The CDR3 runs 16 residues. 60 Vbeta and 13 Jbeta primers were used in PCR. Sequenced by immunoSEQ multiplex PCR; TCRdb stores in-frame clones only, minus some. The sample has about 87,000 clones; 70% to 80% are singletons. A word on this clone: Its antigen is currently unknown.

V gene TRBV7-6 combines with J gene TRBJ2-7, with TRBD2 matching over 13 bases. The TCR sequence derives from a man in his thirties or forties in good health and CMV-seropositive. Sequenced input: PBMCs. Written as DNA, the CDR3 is TGTGCCAGCAGCTTAGGGACTAGCGGGAGCTTATACGAGCAGTACTTC. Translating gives CASSLGTSGSLYEQYF.